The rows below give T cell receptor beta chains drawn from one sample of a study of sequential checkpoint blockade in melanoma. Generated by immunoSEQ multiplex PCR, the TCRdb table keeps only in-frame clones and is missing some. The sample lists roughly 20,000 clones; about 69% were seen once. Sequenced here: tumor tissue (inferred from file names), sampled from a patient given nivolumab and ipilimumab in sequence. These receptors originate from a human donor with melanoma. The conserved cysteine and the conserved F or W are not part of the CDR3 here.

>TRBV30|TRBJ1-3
ASETGTGFSPGNTIY
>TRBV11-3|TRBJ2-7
ASSGGQGILRYEQY
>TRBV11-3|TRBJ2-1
ASSFGTGGNEQF
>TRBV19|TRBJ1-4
ASSMGGSTNEKLF
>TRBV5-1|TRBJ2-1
ASSLAGTVYDEQF
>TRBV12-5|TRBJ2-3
ASGFQGASGRTDTQY
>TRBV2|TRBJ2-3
ASYSRGASQRGTDTQY
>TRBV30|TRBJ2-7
AWSYSGVLSYEQY
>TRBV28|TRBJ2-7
ASSPGFYEQY
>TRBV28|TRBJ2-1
ANGLAGTNEQF
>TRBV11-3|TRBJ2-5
ASSSWVGVEETQY
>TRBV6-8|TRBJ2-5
ASSWGQQETQY
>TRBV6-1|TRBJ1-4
ASSEAPDEKLF
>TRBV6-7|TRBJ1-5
ASSEVGGLGNQPQH
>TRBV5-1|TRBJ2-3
ASSLPGQGYTDTQY
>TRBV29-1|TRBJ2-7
SANMGGSPHEQY
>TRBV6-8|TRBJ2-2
ASSWLNTGELF
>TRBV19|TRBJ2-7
ASQSGTVAYEQY
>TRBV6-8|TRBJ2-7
ASSVQGTGGTEQY
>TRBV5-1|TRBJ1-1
ASSWDRLNTEAF
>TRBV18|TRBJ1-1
ASSLGSAEAF
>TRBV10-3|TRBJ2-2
AISGGDGELF
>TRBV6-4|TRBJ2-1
ASSDYSGGSNEQF
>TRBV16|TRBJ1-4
ASSSLLGTNEKLF
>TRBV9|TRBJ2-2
ASSGAPSERKIGELF
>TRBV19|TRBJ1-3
ASTRTGPDSGNTIY
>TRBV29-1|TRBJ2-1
SVGGLAGAYNEQF
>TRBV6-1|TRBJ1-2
ASSEAGTTNYGYT
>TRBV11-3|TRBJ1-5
ASSPVQGYSNQPQH
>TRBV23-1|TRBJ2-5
ASSQEDGTGGREETQY
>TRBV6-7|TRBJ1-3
ASRTDTSGNTIY
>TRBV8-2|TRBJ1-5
ASRSLPHSNQPQH
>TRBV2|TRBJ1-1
ASSSWNPEAF
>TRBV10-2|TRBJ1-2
ASTSGQTSNYGYT
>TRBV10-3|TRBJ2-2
AIGPYTGELF
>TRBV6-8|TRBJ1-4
ASSYRGIHEKLF
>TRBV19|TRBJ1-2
ASSPDRAGGYT
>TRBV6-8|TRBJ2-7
ASSYSPGLAGFYEQY
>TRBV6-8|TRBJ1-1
ASSQGVTGEAF
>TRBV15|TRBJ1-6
ATSGGLDYNSPLH
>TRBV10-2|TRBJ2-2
ASSESRTWETGELF
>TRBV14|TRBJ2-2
ASSQDASGSGETGELF
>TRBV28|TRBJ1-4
ASSFRQGNEKLF
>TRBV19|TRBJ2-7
ASSMGQGIHEQY
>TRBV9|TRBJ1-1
ASSELGQGLAEAF
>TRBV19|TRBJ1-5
ASTQIGSNQPQH
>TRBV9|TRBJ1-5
ASSPGQGEQPQH
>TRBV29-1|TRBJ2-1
SVVGTSVLNEQF
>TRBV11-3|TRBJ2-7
ASSQASSTYEQY
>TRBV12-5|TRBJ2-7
ASNIQGLYEQY
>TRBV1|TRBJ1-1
ASSQDGGITEAF
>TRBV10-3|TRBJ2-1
AISESFGGSEQF
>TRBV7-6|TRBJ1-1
ASSSLTGTATEAF
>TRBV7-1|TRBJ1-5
ASSLVTGQPQH
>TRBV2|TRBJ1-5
ASNPTGNQPQH
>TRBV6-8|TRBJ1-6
ATSRGDSPLH